The rows below give T cell receptor beta chains drawn from one sample of a study of Graves' ophthalmopathy and Graves' hyperthyroidism. MiXCR, applied by TCRdb to the multiplex PCR reads, yields one record per CDR3 protein. This table holds about 220,000 distinct CDR3 sequences, roughly 21% found once. Sequencing was performed on peripheral blood. The receptors here all came from a woman aged 45 to 65 with Graves' ophthalmopathy. The CDR3 runs from the conserved cysteine through the conserved F or W. A D gene is named only where the DNA matches it firmly. For some rows the clone size is stated as once, few or many, or as a class when expanded; others skip it.

V	size	D	J	CDR3	DNA
TRBV15	many	NA	TRBJ2-5	CATSRTPAGQETQYF	TGTGCCACCAGCAGAACCCCTGCAGGCCAAGAGACCCAGTACTTC
TRBV7-3	many	NA	TRBJ2-7	CASSPSAVQPYEQYF	TGTGCCAGCAGCCCCTCGGCTGTTCAACCCTACGAGCAGTACTTC
TRBV6-2/TRBV6-3	many	TRBD2	TRBJ2-2	CASSTYFSGRARTGELFF	TGTGCCAGCAGTACCTATTTTAGCGGGAGGGCGAGGACCGGGGAGCTGTTTTTT
TRBV20-1	many	TRBD2	TRBJ2-5	CSARGAEIASGYQETQYF	TGCAGTGCTAGAGGGGCAGAGATAGCTAGCGGGTACCAAGAGACCCAGTACTTC
TRBV2	many	NA	TRBJ1-1	CASSEDTWTEAFF	TGTGCCAGCAGTGAGGACACTTGGACTGAAGCTTTCTTT
TRBV6-1	NA	TRBD1	TRBJ1-5	CAIQTGANQPQHF	TGTGCCATCCAGACAGGGGCAAATCAGCCCCAGCATTTT
TRBV19	many	NA	TRBJ1-1	CASSTAGDLTRRAFF	TGTGCCAGTAGTACCGCGGGGGACCTCACCCGTCGGGCTTTCTTT
TRBV4-1	NA	TRBD1	TRBJ2-5	CASSPNRGDRVSKTQYF	TGCGCCAGCAGCCCCAATCGCGGGGACAGGGTGTCCAAGACCCAGTACTTC
TRBV12-3/TRBV12-4	many	TRBD1	TRBJ1-2	CASSSTGGSDGYTF	TGTGCCAGCAGCTCAACAGGGGGCTCGGATGGCTACACCTTC
TRBV7-6	NA	TRBD2	TRBJ2-7	CASSSLAGGYEQYF	TGTGCCAGCAGTTCACTAGCGGGAGGGTACGAGCAGTACTTC
TRBV6-2/TRBV6-3	NA	NA	TRBJ1-6	CASSYDGTQGTLYNSPLHF	TGTGCCAGCAGTTACGACGGGACACAGGGTACCCTCTATAATTCACCCCTCCACTTT
TRBV6-1	NA	NA	TRBJ2-7	CASLGGISYEQYF	TGTGCCAGTCTTGGCGGGATCTCCTACGAGCAGTACTTC
TRBV29-1	many	NA	TRBJ1-1	CSVGGTPNTEAFF	TGCAGCGTTGGGGGTACTCCGAACACTGAAGCTTTCTTT
TRBV30	many	TRBD2	TRBJ2-5	CAWGASGSGETQYF	TGTGCCTGGGGGGCTAGCGGGAGTGGGGAGACCCAGTACTTC
TRBV18	NA	NA	TRBJ1-2	CASSPGSANYGYTF	TGTGCCAGCTCACCAGGGTCGGCTAACTATGGCTACACCTTC
TRBV9	NA	TRBD1	TRBJ2-7	CASSQGQGQSSYEQYF	TGTGCCAGCAGCCAAGGACAGGGCCAGTCTTCCTACGAGCAGTACTTC
TRBV20-1	many	NA	TRBJ1-6	CSANGHRSSPLHF	TGCAGTGCCAACGGGCATAGAAGTTCACCCCTCCACTTT
TRBV24-1	many	TRBD2	TRBJ2-7	CATRREKTYEQYF	TGTGCCACCAGGCGGGAGAAGACCTACGAGCAGTACTTC
TRBV6-1	once	NA	TRBJ1-6	CASSLGDSPLHF	TGTGCCAGCAGTCTTGGGGATTCACCCCTCCACTTT
TRBV10-1	NA	TRBD1	TRBJ2-7	CASSEQWTGSEQYF	TGCGCCAGCAGTGAGCAATGGACAGGCTCTGAGCAGTACTTC
TRBV28	NA	NA	TRBJ2-7	CASSLGHRGYEQYF	TGTGCCAGCAGTTTAGGGCACAGAGGGTACGAGCAGTACTTC
TRBV12-3/TRBV12-4	few	TRBD1	TRBJ1-2	CATSDPGQGANGYTF	TGTGCCACCAGTGATCCGGGACAGGGGGCGAATGGCTACACCTTC
TRBV15	NA	NA	TRBJ2-2	CATSKEVTGELFF	TGTGCCACCAGCAAGGAGGTCACCGGGGAGCTGTTTTTT
TRBV11-1	NA	NA	TRBJ2-1	CASSPRHHNEQFF	TGTGCCAGCAGCCCCCGGCACCACAATGAGCAGTTCTTC
TRBV10-3	few	NA	TRBJ2-7	CAISEGHQSSYEQYF	TGTGCCATCAGTGAAGGACACCAAAGCTCCTACGAGCAGTACTTC
TRBV15	many	NA	TRBJ1-5	CATSRDFGDQPQHF	TGTGCCACCAGCAGAGATTTCGGGGATCAGCCCCAGCATTTT
TRBV7-2	NA	NA	TRBJ2-5	CASSSSPQETQYF	TGTGCCAGCAGCAGCTCCCCCCAAGAGACCCAGTACTTC
TRBV5-1	many	TRBD1	TRBJ2-5	CASSRGTAQETQYF	TGCGCCAGCAGCCGTGGGACAGCACAAGAGACCCAGTACTTC
TRBV10-3	few	NA	TRBJ2-5	CAITAGAGETQYF	TGTGCCATCACCGCAGGGGCCGGGGAGACCCAGTACTTC
TRBV4-1	few	NA	TRBJ2-7	CASSQDVSQGRYVQYF	TGCGCCAGCAGCCAAGATGTGTCACAGGGAAGGTACGTGCAGTACTTC
TRBV29-1	many	NA	TRBJ1-2	CSVVLRDVGYTF	TGCAGCGTTGTACTCCGGGACGTGGGCTACACCTTC
TRBV6-5	many	NA	TRBJ1-1	CASRGAGQLNTEAFF	TGTGCCAGCAGGGGGGCTGGGCAGTTGAACACTGAAGCTTTCTTT
TRBV2	many	TRBD1	TRBJ2-2	CASTRDRGTGELFF	TGTGCCAGCACCCGGGACAGGGGCACCGGGGAGCTGTTTTTT
TRBV3-1	NA	NA	TRBJ1-1	CASTWGGSEAFF	TGTGCCAGCACCTGGGGGGGGTCTGAAGCTTTCTTT
TRBV12-5	many	NA	TRBJ2-5	CASALGSSLSDQETQYF	TGTGCTAGTGCCCTGGGCTCTTCCCTTAGCGACCAAGAGACCCAGTACTTC
TRBV11-2	many	TRBD1	TRBJ1-1	CASSLGHRGNTEAFF	TGTGCCAGCAGCTTAGGGCACAGGGGGAACACTGAAGCTTTCTTT
TRBV13	many	NA	TRBJ1-1	CASSFYDTMNTEAFF	TGTGCCAGCAGCTTTTACGACACCATGAACACTGAAGCTTTCTTT
TRBV5-8	few	NA	TRBJ2-7	CASSLEGSGDYEQYF	TGTGCCAGCAGCTTGGAGGGGAGCGGTGATTACGAGCAGTACTTC
TRBV12-3/TRBV12-4	NA	NA	TRBJ1-3	CASSFSGAGNTIYF	TGTGCCAGCAGTTTTTCGGGGGCTGGAAACACCATATATTTT
TRBV20-1	NA	NA	TRBJ2-7	CSARPDPYEQYF	TGCAGTGCTAGACCCGATCCGTACGAGCAGTACTTC
TRBV20-1	many	NA	TRBJ1-1	CSARDKVADTSTRRAFF	TGCAGTGCTAGAGATAAGGTAGCAGACACCTCAACACGTAGGGCTTTCTTT
TRBV7-8	many	NA	TRBJ2-5	CATGAKETQYF	TGTGCCACGGGGGCAAAAGAGACCCAGTACTTC
TRBV28	many	NA	TRBJ1-1	CASSSPGQNTEAFF	TGTGCCAGCAGTTCACCGGGACAGAACACTGAAGCTTTCTTT
TRBV19	many	TRBD1	TRBJ1-5	CASSSTGGFQPQHF	TGTGCCAGTAGCTCTACAGGGGGATTTCAGCCCCAGCATTTT
TRBV5-1	NA	TRBD1	TRBJ1-2	CASSPRTGKGDGYTF	TGCGCCAGCAGCCCCCGGACAGGGAAGGGAGATGGCTACACCTTC
TRBV2	many	NA	TRBJ2-6	CASSEPGAGANVLTF	TGTGCCAGCAGTGAACCAGGGGCTGGGGCCAACGTCCTGACTTTC
TRBV7-6	NA	TRBD1	TRBJ1-1	CASSLWTGQNTEAFF	TGTGCCAGCAGCTTATGGACAGGGCAGAACACTGAAGCTTTCTTT
TRBV4-1	few	NA	TRBJ2-3	CASSQYEAGITTDTQYF	TGCGCCAGCAGCCAATATGAGGCAGGGATCACCACAGATACGCAGTATTTT
TRBV11-1	NA	TRBD1	TRBJ2-5	CASSAGTGKTLQETQYF	TGTGCCAGCAGCGCCGGGACAGGGAAGACCCTACAAGAGACCCAGTACTTC
TRBV27	NA	NA	TRBJ2-5	CASSLGEGALQETQYF	TGTGCCAGCAGTTTGGGAGAAGGAGCTCTCCAAGAGACCCAGTACTTC
TRBV5-1	many	NA	TRBJ2-7	CASSLSDTAYEQYF	TGCGCCAGCAGCTTGAGTGACACAGCCTACGAGCAGTACTTC
TRBV9	many	TRBD2	TRBJ2-5	CASSTSGGSTETQYF	TGTGCCAGCAGCACCTCGGGCGGGAGTACGGAGACCCAGTACTTC
TRBV28	many	NA	TRBJ1-5	CASTLYSNQPQHF	TGTGCCAGCACCCTTTATAGCAATCAGCCCCAGCATTTT
TRBV11-1	many	TRBD2	TRBJ2-7	CASSLSLAGGSYEQYF	TGTGCCAGCAGCCTCTCACTAGCGGGAGGGTCCTACGAGCAGTACTTC
TRBV9	many	TRBD2	TRBJ2-7	CASSAEGTSGIYEQYF	TGTGCCAGCAGCGCCGAAGGAACTAGCGGGATTTACGAGCAGTACTTC
TRBV7-9	many	NA	TRBJ1-1	CASSLDVRAEAFF	TGTGCCAGCAGCCTAGATGTTAGGGCTGAAGCTTTCTTT
TRBV5-1	many	NA	TRBJ2-7	CASSPTGRSYEQYF	TGCGCCAGCAGCCCGACAGGGAGGTCGTACGAGCAGTACTTC
TRBV4-2	many	TRBD1	TRBJ1-1	CASSQGQGAGHKFF	TGTGCCAGCAGCCAAGGACAGGGGGCGGGACACAAGTTCTTT